These 32 T cell receptor beta chains came from one sample sequenced in a study of shared clonotypes between healthy human individuals. Only in-frame clones appear in the TCRdb table, and some are missing; sequencing was by immunoSEQ multiplex PCR. The profile shows about 1.5 million clones, 98% of them singletons. Sequencing used naive CD4+ T cells sorted from blood. The subset here: CD45RA+ positively selected. The receptors stem from a man under 40 in good health.

The chain combines TRBV18 with TRBJ2-5, with a tentative D call TRBD2 (6 bases). The CDR3 is 14 amino acids. V was trimmed by 3 bases and J by 5 bases, leaving 13 bases between them. Germline V CDR1 and CDR2: KGHSH, LQKENI. The CDR3: CASSPRGPRETQYF. The CDR3 nucleotides are TGTGCCAGCTCACCGCGGGGCCCGAGGGAGACCCAGTACTTC.

The J gene is TRBJ1-4, the V gene TRBV7-9, with D possibly being TRBD1 (6 bases). V was shortened by 6 bases and J by 7 bases, with 18 bases between the two germline ends. The germline CDR1 and CDR2 sequences are SEHNR and FQNEAQ (reference sequence). The CDR3 runs to 15 residues. The CDR3 DNA follows: TGTGCCAGCAGGCCCGGATGGACAGAACTTGAAAAACTGTTTTTT. Protein product: CASRPGWTELEKLFF.

The chain employs TRBV2 and TRBJ1-5; D not resolved. The germline CDR1 and CDR2 sequences are SNHLY and FYNNEI. V was shortened by 5 bases and J by 1 base, with 9 bases between the two germline ends. The CDR3 sequence is 14 residues long. CDR3 bases: TGTGCCAGCAGTCGGGCCTGGAGCAATCAGCCCCAGCATTTT. Its protein is CASSRAWSNQPQHF.

The rearrangement joins TRBV7-9 to TRBJ1-1; 10 bases fit TRBD1. The V segment lost 8 bases and the J segment 2 bases; nucleotides outside the gene matches: 5. Germline CDR1 and CDR2: SEHNR and FQNEAQ (reference sequence). The CDR3 length is 14 residues. The CDR3 sequence is CASSGQGVNTEAFF. The CDR3 DNA reads TGTGCCAGCTCCGGACAGGGGGTCAACACTGAAGCTTTCTTT.

The chain links TRBV7-9 to TRBJ2-1, with 10 bases matching TRBD2. The CDR3 contains 15 residues. Trimming took 4 bases from V and 8 from J; bases not matched to a gene: 8. The germline CDR1 and CDR2 sequences are SEHNR and FQNEAQ (reference sequence). CDR3 nucleotides: TGTGCCAGCAGCTCACTTGGACTAGCGGTAGATGAGCAGTTCTTC. Its protein is CASSSLGLAVDEQFF.

This clone was recorded only once. This rearrangement joins TRBV5-1 to TRBJ2-3; TRBD1 might be the D (6 bases). V was pared by 1 base and J by 8 bases, with 20 bases between. Germline assignment: CDR1 SGHRS and CDR2 YFSETQ. CDR3 length equals 16 residues. The CDR3 region has the DNA TGCGCCAGCAGCTTGCAGATCAGGGGACGGTTCGTTACGCAGTATTTT. Translating gives CASSLQIRGRFVTQYF.

To note about this clone: Other nucleotide sequences from this sample produce the same CDR3. V usage is TRBV14 and J usage is TRBJ2-7; TRBD1 aligns across 8 bases. Germline CDR1 is SGHDN and CDR2 is FVKESK. This CDR3 is built from 15 residues. The junction had 4 bases not matched to a gene; V was cut back by 2 bases and J by 1 base. CDR3: CASSQQTGVSYEQYF. For the CDR3, the DNA is TGTGCCAGCAGCCAACAGACAGGGGTTTCCTACGAGCAGTACTTC.

The V gene is TRBV28, the J gene TRBJ2-1, with 11 bases fitting TRBD2. Germline V lookup: CDR1 MDHEN, CDR2 SYDVKM. CDR3 length equals 16 residues. V was pared by 5 bases and J by 2 bases, with 5 bases of the junction left unmatched. The CDR3 sequence: CASSVLLAGAYNEQFF. The DNA of the CDR3 is TGTGCCAGCAGTGTCCTACTAGCGGGAGCCTACAATGAGCAGTTCTTC.

The genes are TRBV27 and TRBJ2-1; 8 bases fit TRBD1. Germline values: CDR1 MNHEY, CDR2 SMNVEV (reference sequence). This CDR3 spans 16 amino acids. The ends lost 6 bases at V and 2 bases at J; junction bases unmatched: 9. The CDR3 region is CASSYTGGSAYNEQFF. The CDR3 DNA is TGTGCCAGCAGCTACACAGGGGGGTCAGCCTACAATGAGCAGTTCTTC.

The V and J genes are TRBV4-3 and TRBJ2-1; D is possibly TRBD2 (5 bases). Germline V gene data show CDR1 as LGHNA and CDR2 as YSLEER. The CDR3 spans 17 residues. Trimming cost V 2 bases and J 0 bases, with 14 bases left between them. As DNA, the CDR3 is TGCGCCAGCAGCCAATTGGACTCCTCGAGCTCCTACAATGAGCAGTTCTTC. Its protein product is CASSQLDSSSSYNEQFF.

The chain uses TRBV5-8 and TRBJ2-7; a possible D gene is TRBD2 (6 bases). This CDR3 comprises 13 residues. Trimming removed 4 bases at V and 6 bases at J, with 14 bases between. Germline V gene sequence: CDR1 SGHTS, CDR2 YDEGEE. This CDR3 reads CASSVLALGEQYF. The CDR3 DNA reads TGTGCCAGCAGCGTCCTAGCGTTGGGCGAGCAGTACTTC.

This chain joins TRBV2 and TRBJ2-5; the D gene is possibly TRBD1 (7 bases). V lost 6 bases and J lost 1, with 21 bases in between. Germline assignment: CDR1 SNHLY and CDR2 FYNNEI. The CDR3 has 17 amino acids. The CDR3 DNA reads TGTGCCAGCAGCCCGAGTCCTCCAGGGGGAGGCCAAGAGACCCAGTACTTC. It yields the protein CASSPSPPGGGQETQYF.

The chain joins TRBV6-6 to TRBJ2-3; 7 nucleotides match TRBD2. The CDR3 spans 15 residues. V lost 2 bases, J lost 1 base, and 3 bases stayed unmatched. Germline CDR1 reads MNHNY; CDR2 reads SVGAGI (reference sequence). The CDR3 spells CASSYVLAGTDTQYF. The CDR3 coding sequence is TGTGCCAGCAGTTACGTCCTAGCGGGCACAGATACGCAGTATTTT.

This clone occurred once. The chain is built from TRBV7-3 and TRBJ2-1; D ambiguous. V was clipped by 3 bases and J by 8 bases, with 14 bases between them. CDR3 size: 14 residues. Germline values: CDR1 SGHTA, CDR2 FQGTGA. The CDR3 DNA is TGTGCCAGCAGCTTGACTTTTGACTCCGATGAGCAGTTCTTC. Protein product: CASSLTFDSDEQFF.

The rearrangement uses TRBV18 and TRBJ1-1, with unresolved D. This CDR3 region has 17 residues. The V and J ends lost 1 base and 0 bases respectively, with 15 bases between them. The V gene's germline CDR1 is KGHSH and CDR2 LQKENI. The CDR3 here is CASSPQPGWQMNTEAFF. Written as DNA, the CDR3 is TGTGCCAGCTCACCACAACCTGGGTGGCAGATGAACACTGAAGCTTTCTTT.

The chain recombines TRBV5-1 with TRBJ1-5; TRBD1 matches 9 bases. The J segment lost 1 base and the V segment lost 4 bases, leaving 3 bases of the junction unmatched. There are 15 residues in the CDR3. The germline CDR1 and CDR2 sequences are SGHRS and YFSETQ. CDR3 coding DNA: TGCGCCAGCAGCAGGGGACAGGGAAGCAATCAGCCCCAGCATTTT. Amino acids: CASSRGQGSNQPQHF.

The sample holds one count of this clone. The chain joins TRBV5-4 to TRBJ2-2, with TRBD2 identical over 16 bases. Germline assignment: CDR1 SGHNT and CDR2 YYREEE (reference sequence). The CDR3 contains 15 residues. CDR3 in amino acids: CVIGTSGRVDGELFF. The CDR3 DNA follows: TGTGTCATCGGGACTAGCGGGAGGGTTGACGGGGAGCTGTTTTTT.

The rearrangement uses TRBV19 and TRBJ1-5; D is unclear. The CDR3 runs to 15 residues. Trimming stripped 4 bases from V and 9 bases from J, with 19 bases between. CDR1 and CDR2 from the germline V gene are LNHDA and SQIVND (reference sequence). CDR3 coding DNA: TGTGCCAGTAGTACCTCAGGTGTGATAGCGGGGCCCCAGCATTTT. It translates to CASSTSGVIAGPQHF.

The V and J genes are TRBV28 and TRBJ1-2; D gene unclear. This CDR3 is built from 13 residues. V gave up 5 bases and J gave up 3 bases, with 10 bases separating them. Germline CDR1 is MDHEN and CDR2 is SYDVKM. The DNA of the CDR3 is TGTGCCAGCAGTAGGATTCAGGACTATGGCTACACCTTC. Protein product: CASSRIQDYGYTF.

The rearrangement joins TRBV7-9 to TRBJ1-4, with no clear D. This CDR3 region has 18 residues. V was cut by 5 bases and J by 4 bases, with 23 bases left in between. Germline CDR1 is SEHNR and CDR2 is FQNEAQ (reference sequence). The CDR3 nucleotides read TGTGCCAGCAGCCGAGGCCGGGCTACCCCATATGGTAATGAAAAACTGTTTTTT. Its protein is CASSRGRATPYGNEKLFF.

This chain links TRBV5-1 with TRBJ2-2, with 7 nucleotides matching TRBD2. Trimming at V came to 0 bases and at J to 0 bases, leaving 8 bases not matched to a gene. This CDR3 is 18 amino acids long. CDR1 and CDR2 from the germline V gene are SGHRS and YFSETQ. The CDR3 here is CASSLAELAETNTGELFF. In DNA, the CDR3 is TGCGCCAGCAGCTTGGCTGAGCTAGCGGAAACGAACACCGGGGAGCTGTTTTTT.

The rearrangement joins TRBV7-6 to TRBJ2-1; TRBD1 matches at 7 bases. Germline CDR1 SGHVS, CDR2 FNYEAQ. Trimming at V came to 6 bases and at J to 1 base, leaving 6 bases not matched to a gene. This CDR3 has 15 residues. CDR3 region: CASSQTGVSYNEQFF. For the CDR3, the DNA is TGTGCCAGCAGTCAAACAGGGGTTTCCTACAATGAGCAGTTCTTC.

The J gene is TRBJ2-1, the V gene TRBV29-1; D ambiguous. CDR1 and CDR2 (germline): SQVTM, ANQGSEA. This CDR3 contains 13 residues. Trimming pared 6 bases from V and 4 bases from J, leaving 13 bases between. Here the CDR3 reads CSVKLDPYNEQFF. As DNA, the CDR3 is TGCAGCGTCAAACTTGACCCGTACAATGAGCAGTTCTTC.

The chain joins TRBV6-5 to TRBJ2-3, with 8 bases fitting TRBD1. V shed 8 bases, J shed 5 bases, and the junction held 9 bases outside the gene matches. This CDR3 contains 14 residues. The germline V gene encodes CDR1 MNHEY and CDR2 SVGAGI. The CDR3 sequence: CASGRQGKIDTQYF. The CDR3 nucleotides read TGTGCCAGCGGTAGACAGGGGAAGATAGATACGCAGTATTTT.

The V gene is TRBV30, the J gene TRBJ1-5; D gene ambiguous. This CDR3 has 14 residues. Germline V CDR1 and CDR2: GTSNPN, SVGIG (reference sequence). V was pared by 2 bases and J by 3 bases, with 11 bases between. The CDR3 reads CAWSPREYNQPQHF. The CDR3 nucleotides are TGTGCCTGGAGTCCCCGGGAGTACAATCAGCCCCAGCATTTT. The full variable domain, in which reference TRBV30 and TRBJ1-5 provide the parts outside the CDR3, is SQTIHQWPATLVQPVGSPLSLECTVEGTSNPNLYWYRQAAGRGLQLLFYSVGIGQISSEVPQNLSASRPQDRQFILSSKKLLLSDSGFYLCAWSPREYNQPQHFGDGTRLSIL.

The rearrangement uses TRBV6-1 and TRBJ1-2; D ambiguous. From germline, CDR1 is MNHNS and CDR2 SASEGT. V was clipped by 7 bases and J by 5 bases, with 8 bases between them. This CDR3 is 11 amino acids long. CDR3 sequence (DNA): TGTGCCAGCAACCCCCGGTATGGCTACACCTTC. Encoded protein: CASNPRYGYTF.

This sequence joins TRBV6-5 and TRBJ1-2, with TRBD1 identical over 10 bases. CDR1 and CDR2 (germline): MNHEY, SVGAGI. V shed 6 bases and J 4 bases; nucleotides not matched to a gene: 5. The CDR3 loop spans 14 amino acids. This CDR3 is CASRPGQGIYGYTF. DNA of the CDR3: TGTGCCAGCAGACCGGGACAGGGGATCTATGGCTACACCTTC.

The chain joins TRBV5-1 to TRBJ1-1; perhaps TRBD1 as D (6 bases). The CDR3 is made up of 15 amino acids. CDR1 and CDR2 (germline): SGHRS, YFSETQ. Trimming took 4 bases from V and 2 from J, leaving 15 bases between them. DNA for the CDR3: TGCGCCAGCAGCGCCCAGACAGGCCCTAACACTGAAGCTTTCTTT. This encodes CASSAQTGPNTEAFF.

The J gene is TRBJ1-2, the V gene TRBV19; D is uncertain. CDR3 length: 13 residues. Between the trimmed V and J ends, which lost 2 bases and 8 bases, there was a span of 12 bases. The germline CDR1 and CDR2 sequences are LNHDA and SQIVND (reference sequence). The CDR3 nucleotides are TGTGCCAGTAGTATACGAGGGAAGGAGGGCTACACCTTC. Its translation: CASSIRGKEGYTF.

The chain's CDR3 is CSAIPPNEQFF. CDR3 in DNA: TGCAGTGCTATCCCGCCTAATGAGCAGTTCTTC. The chain links TRBV20-1 to TRBJ2-1, with no clear D. This CDR3 spans 11 amino acids. Germline V gene sequence: CDR1 DFQATT, CDR2 SNEGSKA (reference sequence). V gave up 4 bases and J gave up 7 bases, with 8 bases separating them.

The CDR3 loop is CASSFTGAGELFF. The CDR3 DNA is TGTGCCAGCAGTTTCACCGGGGCCGGGGAGCTGTTTTTT. This sequence joins TRBV28 and TRBJ2-2, with D perhaps TRBD2 (5 bases). Trimming removed 3 bases from V and 6 bases from J, with 8 bases in between. CDR1 MDHEN and CDR2 SYDVKM come from the germline V gene. This CDR3 region has 13 residues.

The chain couples TRBV9 to TRBJ2-7; D perhaps matches TRBD1 (5 bases). V shed 2 bases and J shed 0 bases, with 6 bases lying between them. The CDR3 contains 13 residues. CDR1 is SGDLS, CDR2 YYNGEE, per germline. In nucleotides, the CDR3 is TGTGCCAGCAGCGTTGGGGCCTCCTACGAGCAGTACTTC. It translates to CASSVGASYEQYF.